One and the same sample provided the 28 T cell receptor beta chains below, sequenced in a study of graft-versus-host responses after intestinal transplantation (dated by TCRdb to about 2021). Library method: the immunoSEQ multiplex PCR assay. TCRdb re-hosts the immuneACCESS table, in-frame sequences only. Its copies lack some clones; in the studies checked, an unresolved V gene accounts for under half of them, and the cause for the rest is not known. The sample table records more than 20,000 clones; almost 95% of these occur just once. In total, the top ten clones hold about 45% of the sample. The source was PBMCs, collected about 37 weeks after intestinal transplant. The source of these receptors is a human patient who received an intestinal transplant, so some T cells may come from the graft donor.

This chain uses TRBV29-1 with TRBJ2-3; no clear D. Germline lookup yields CDR1 SQVTM and CDR2 ANQGSEA. V shed 2 bases and J shed 6 bases, with 12 bases lying between them. The CDR3 is 13 residues long. This CDR3 reads CSVETRVGDTQYF. CDR3 sequence (DNA): TGCAGCGTTGAAACCCGAGTAGGGGATACGCAGTATTTT.

The V and J genes are TRBV7-6 and TRBJ2-2; D unresolved. Trimming cost V 0 bases and J 2 bases, with 4 bases left between them. This CDR3 contains 14 residues. The V gene's germline CDR1 is SGHVS and CDR2 FNYEAQ. The CDR3 DNA reads TGTGCCAGCAGCTTAGCTGGAAACACCGGGGAGCTGTTTTTT. The encoded protein is CASSLAGNTGELFF.

The rearrangement uses TRBV6-6 and TRBJ1-3, with unresolved D. Germline CDR1 and CDR2: MNHNY and SVGAGI (reference sequence). The germline V and J ends were trimmed by 2 bases and 3 bases, with 8 bases remaining between them. The CDR3 is made up of 14 amino acids. The CDR3 protein is CASSYKAFGNTIYF. The CDR3 DNA is TGTGCCAGCAGTTACAAGGCCTTTGGAAACACCATATATTTT.

The chain combines TRBV4-2 with TRBJ2-7; 9 positions agree with TRBD1. Germline lookup yields CDR1 LGHNA and CDR2 YNFKEQ. V was clipped by 0 bases and J by 2 bases; unmatched bases: 5. CDR3 length equals 16 residues. In DNA, the CDR3 is TGTGCCAGCAGCCAAGATACAGGGACAGGGACCTACGAGCAGTACTTC. Protein: CASSQDTGTGTYEQYF.

The chain recombines TRBV18 with TRBJ2-7; the D gene could be TRBD1 or TRBD2 (5 bases each). CDR1 KGHSH and CDR2 LQKENI come from the germline V gene. This CDR3 region has 17 residues. Trimming shortened V by 0 bases and J by 2 bases, and 17 bases separated the two germline ends. CDR3 sequence (DNA): TGTGCCAGCTCACCACCGGAAAGGGGCTTGGGGGCCTACGAGCAGTACTTC. This gives the protein CASSPPERGLGAYEQYF.

This chain connects TRBV9 to TRBJ1-1; possible D gene TRBD1, 5 bases. Germline V CDR1 and CDR2: SGDLS, YYNGEE. CDR3 length: 16 amino acids. V was cut by 0 bases and J by 3 bases, with 15 bases left in between. Here the CDR3 reads CASSVARAVIDTEAFF. The CDR3 DNA reads as TGTGCCAGCAGCGTAGCCAGGGCTGTGATAGACACTGAAGCTTTCTTT.

The chain links TRBV11-2 to TRBJ2-5; TRBD1 agrees at 7 bases. In germline, CDR1 is SGHAT, CDR2 FQNNGV. This CDR3 region has 14 residues. V was clipped by 6 bases and J by 5 bases; unmatched bases: 9. The CDR3 DNA is TGTGCCAGCAGAAACTTAGACAGGGTTGAGACCCAGTACTTC. Amino acid sequence: CASRNLDRVETQYF.

The chain is built from TRBV18 and TRBJ2-2; D gene unclear. The CDR3 is 14 residues long. V lost 0 bases, J lost 0 bases, and 2 bases lay in between. Germline lookup yields CDR1 KGHSH and CDR2 LQKENI. CDR3 amino acids: CASSPPSNTGELFF. The CDR3 nucleotides are TGTGCCAGCTCACCACCATCGAACACCGGGGAGCTGTTTTTT.

V gene TRBV11-2 combines with J gene TRBJ2-7; 7 bases match TRBD1. This CDR3 comprises 15 residues. The germline gives CDR1 SGHAT, CDR2 FQNNGV. After removal of 3 bases from V and 2 bases from J, the junction contained 7 bases not matched to a gene. The CDR3, as DNA: TGTGCCAGCAGCTTCCTAGGGGGCGCGGCCTACGAGCAGTACTTC. Translated: CASSFLGGAAYEQYF.

The chain couples TRBV11-2 to TRBJ2-1; 10 positions match TRBD2. Trimming removed 2 bases from V and 5 bases from J; junction bases left unmatched: 6. This CDR3 spans 16 amino acids. Germline V gene data show CDR1 as SGHAT and CDR2 as FQNNGV. The CDR3 reads CASSLWGLAGDNEQFF. The DNA of the CDR3 is TGTGCCAGCAGCTTATGGGGGCTAGCGGGAGACAATGAGCAGTTCTTC.

This clone was seen a single time. The V and J genes are TRBV28 and TRBJ2-7; 11 nucleotides match TRBD1. Germline trimming cut 6 bases from V and 4 bases from J; bases unmatched to any gene: 5. The germline V gene has CDR1 MDHEN and CDR2 SYDVKM. The CDR3 length is 14 residues. The CDR3 spells CASSGTGGRYEQYF. The CDR3, as DNA: TGTGCCAGCAGCGGGACAGGGGGTAGGTACGAGCAGTACTTC. Using reference TRBV28 and TRBJ2-7 for the parts outside the CDR3, the full variable domain is DVKVTQSSRYLVKRTGEKVFLECVQDMDHENMFWYRQDPGLGLRLIYFSYDVKMKEKGDIPEGYSVSREKKERFSLILESASTNQTSMYLCASSGTGGRYEQYFGPGTRLTVT.

The V gene is TRBV28, the J gene TRBJ2-7; weak D call: TRBD1 (5 bases). CDR1 MDHEN and CDR2 SYDVKM come from the germline V gene. This CDR3 is built from 14 residues. V was clipped by 3 bases and J by 1 base, with 10 bases between them. The chain's CDR3 is CASSFRTGSYEQYF. In DNA form, the CDR3 reads TGTGCCAGCAGTTTTCGAACAGGTTCCTACGAGCAGTACTTC.

The V gene is TRBV5-6, the J gene TRBJ2-3, with D possibly being TRBD2 (6 bases). V was shortened by 2 bases and J by 4 bases, with 17 bases between the two germline ends. Per germline, CDR1 SGHDT and CDR2 YYEEEE. This CDR3 is built from 16 residues. The CDR3 coding sequence is TGTGCCAGCAGCTTTTTGGGCGGGAAATGGGCAGATACGCAGTATTTT. Its translation: CASSFLGGKWADTQYF.

The J gene is TRBJ2-1, the V gene TRBV18, with TRBD2 matching 8 bases. This CDR3 region has 17 residues. Trimming removed 1 base from V and 4 bases from J; junction bases left unmatched: 9. The V gene's germline CDR1 is KGHSH and CDR2 LQKENI. The CDR3 nucleotides are TGTGCCAGCTCACCACTCTTCCTAGCGGGTCTATACAATGAGCAGTTCTTC. Protein sequence: CASSPLFLAGLYNEQFF.

The rearrangement uses TRBV18 and TRBJ2-7, with D maybe TRBD2 (5 bases). Per the germline V gene, CDR1 is KGHSH and CDR2 is LQKENI. The CDR3 has 16 amino acids. Trimming took 5 bases from V and 4 from J, leaving 21 bases between them. The CDR3 DNA reads TGTGCCAGCTCAACACGACTTGAGGGAGATGGGTACGAGCAGTACTTC. Its translation is CASSTRLEGDGYEQYF.

V and J are TRBV5-6 and TRBJ2-5; D is perhaps TRBD2 (6 bases). V was pared by 2 bases and J by 5 bases, with 13 bases between. Germline CDR1 is SGHDT and CDR2 is YYEEEE. The CDR3 covers 14 residues. The CDR3 region is CASSFPTEGETQYF. The CDR3, as DNA: TGTGCCAGCAGCTTCCCGACGGAGGGGGAGACCCAGTACTTC.

The J gene is TRBJ2-2, the V gene TRBV14, with D unclear. Germline V gene lookup returns CDR1 SGHDN and CDR2 FVKESK. The CDR3 covers 13 residues. V was clipped by 0 bases and J by 6 bases, with 5 bases between them. CDR3 sequence reads: CASSQDFPGELFF. CDR3 coding DNA: TGTGCCAGCAGCCAAGACTTTCCCGGGGAGCTGTTTTTT.

CDR3 amino acids: CASSLDGGGQPQHF. The CDR3 coding sequence is TGTGCCAGCAGTTTGGATGGGGGAGGTCAGCCCCAGCATTTT. The V call is TRBV6-5, the J call TRBJ1-5; TRBD1 is a possible D gene (5 bases). V lost 4 bases to trimming and J lost 6 bases, with 13 bases between them. In germline, CDR1 is MNHEY, CDR2 SVGAGI. This CDR3 contains 14 residues.

This clone was detected a few times. This chain uses TRBV7-8 with TRBJ2-3; 8 nucleotides match TRBD2. Trimming at V came to 1 base and at J to 6 bases, leaving 3 bases not matched to a gene. Per the germline V gene, CDR1 is SGHVS and CDR2 is FQNEAQ. The CDR3 extends over 14 amino acids. The CDR3 reads CASSLERGGDTQYF. The CDR3, as DNA: TGTGCCAGCAGCTTAGAACGCGGGGGGGATACGCAGTATTTT.

This chain joins TRBV9 and TRBJ1-3; a weak D match, TRBD1 (6 bases). This CDR3 region has 14 residues. CDR1 SGDLS and CDR2 YYNGEE come from the germline V gene. Trimming left V 5 bases short and J 0 bases short, with 9 bases between. The CDR3 DNA sequence: TGTGCCAGCAGGCGACAGGTCTCTGGAAACACCATATATTTT. It translates to CASRRQVSGNTIYF.

The J gene is TRBJ1-6, the V gene TRBV6-1, with 7 bases that match TRBD1. In germline, CDR1 is MNHNS, CDR2 SASEGT. With V trimmed by 7 bases and J by 10 bases, 13 bases remained unmatched. The CDR3 is 15 residues long. The CDR3 sequence is CASNNRQGSFSPLHF. CDR3 DNA sequence: TGTGCCAGCAACAATAGACAGGGCTCTTTCTCACCCCTCCACTTT.

The sample holds one count of this clone. The V and J genes are TRBV11-2 and TRBJ2-3, with TRBD1 matching 7 bases. After removal of 4 bases from V and 5 bases from J, the junction contained 9 bases not matched to a gene. In germline, CDR1 is SGHAT, CDR2 FQNNGV. This CDR3 region has 15 residues. This chain's CDR3 is CASSSRQGLGDTQYF. In DNA form, the CDR3 reads TGTGCCAGCAGCTCAAGACAGGGTTTGGGAGATACGCAGTATTTT.

This chain uses TRBV18 with TRBJ2-7; D is tentatively TRBD1 or TRBD2 (5 bases each). This CDR3 has 14 residues. V was shortened by 0 bases and J by 2 bases, with 8 bases between the two germline ends. Germline-derived CDR1 and CDR2 are KGHSH and LQKENI. The CDR3 nucleotides read TGTGCCAGCTCACCACCGGGACCTACCTACGAGCAGTACTTC. Translating it yields CASSPPGPTYEQYF.

V usage is TRBV6-5 and J usage is TRBJ1-5; D is unresolved. Germline CDR1 reads MNHEY; CDR2 reads SVGAGI. The ends were cut back, 2 bases at V and 4 bases at J, with 9 bases in the middle. The CDR3 runs to 14 residues. The CDR3 here is CASSYRHGNQPQHF. The CDR3 nucleotides read TGTGCCAGCAGTTACCGACATGGTAATCAGCCCCAGCATTTT.

The chain employs TRBV27 and TRBJ2-5; 13 nucleotides align to TRBD2. Germline CDR1 MNHEY, CDR2 SMNVEV (reference sequence). This CDR3 is 19 amino acids long. V trimming: 2 bases; J trimming: 2 bases; junction bases outside the gene matches: 11. DNA for the CDR3: TGTGCCAGCAGTTTACGGACTAGCGGGAGCCCCCTATATCAAGAGACCCAGTACTTC. Translated, it gives CASSLRTSGSPLYQETQYF.

The CDR3 loop reads CASSNRDRGTDEQFF. CDR3 DNA sequence: TGTGCCAGCAGCAACCGGGACAGGGGTACCGATGAGCAGTTCTTC. The V and J genes are TRBV9 and TRBJ2-1, with 10 bases aligning to TRBD1. The CDR3 has 15 residues. V gave up 4 bases and J gave up 8 bases; unmatched junction bases: 9. Looked up from germline, CDR1 is SGDLS and CDR2 is YYNGEE.

The chain is built from TRBV19 and TRBJ2-7, with 8 bases fitting TRBD1. With 5 bases clipped from V and 2 bases from J, the junction kept 11 bases outside the gene matches. The CDR3 length is 16 residues. Germline CDR1 and CDR2: LNHDA and SQIVND (reference sequence). The CDR3 region has the DNA TGTGCCAGTAGTCCGGGACAGGATCTTTTTCCCTACGAGCAGTACTTC. It translates to CASSPGQDLFPYEQYF.

The chain links TRBV4-2 to TRBJ2-1; no reliable D call. CDR1 LGHNA and CDR2 YNFKEQ come from the germline V gene. With 0 bases removed from V and 5 bases from J, the gap between germline ends came to 8 bases. CDR3 length: 14 amino acids. The CDR3 loop is CASSQDIQDNEQFF. CDR3 bases: TGTGCCAGCAGCCAAGATATCCAGGACAATGAGCAGTTCTTC.